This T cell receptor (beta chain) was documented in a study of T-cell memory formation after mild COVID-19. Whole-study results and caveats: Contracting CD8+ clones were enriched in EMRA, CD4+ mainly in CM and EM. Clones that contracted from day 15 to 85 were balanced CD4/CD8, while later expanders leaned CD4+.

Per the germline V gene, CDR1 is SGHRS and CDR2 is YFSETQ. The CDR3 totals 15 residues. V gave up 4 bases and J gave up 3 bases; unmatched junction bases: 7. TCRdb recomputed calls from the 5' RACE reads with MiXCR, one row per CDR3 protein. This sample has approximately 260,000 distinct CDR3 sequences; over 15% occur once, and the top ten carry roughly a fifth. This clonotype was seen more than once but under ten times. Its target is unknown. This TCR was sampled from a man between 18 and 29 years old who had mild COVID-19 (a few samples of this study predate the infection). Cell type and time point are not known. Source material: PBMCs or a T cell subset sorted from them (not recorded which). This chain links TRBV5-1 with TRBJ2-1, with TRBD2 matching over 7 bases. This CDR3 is CASSGEGNNYNEQFF. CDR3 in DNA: TGCGCCAGCAGCGGGGAGGGGAACAACTACAATGAGCAGTTCTTC.